This is a list of T cell receptor beta chains from one sample in a study of T cells in Graves' hyperthyroidism and ophthalmopathy. One entry per CDR3 protein results from TCRdb running MiXCR on the multiplex PCR reads. This sample has about 610,000 distinct CDR3 sequences; about 15% occur once, and the top ten carry approximately 4.2%. The sequenced sample was blood. The receptors here all came from a middle-aged woman with Graves' ophthalmopathy. CDR3s include the opening cysteine and the closing phenylalanine or tryptophan. The order of the fields is D gene, V gene, J gene, clone size, CDR3 protein, CDR3 DNA. The D gene is left open where the match is weak. Not every row has a clone size; where given, it reads once, few, many or a size class.

>-|TRBV12-3/TRBV12-4|TRBJ1-5|-
CASSLGSRDGQPQHF
TGTGCCAGCAGTTTAGGTTCCAGGGACGGTCAGCCCCAGCATTTT
>TRBD2|TRBV4-1|TRBJ2-7|many
CASSQEIAGAYEQYF
TGCGCCAGCAGCCAAGAGATAGCGGGAGCCTACGAGCAGTACTTC
>-|TRBV7-9|TRBJ2-5|-
CASSFGHTETQYF
TGTGCCAGCAGCTTCGGGCACACCGAGACCCAGTACTTC
>TRBD1|TRBV12-3/TRBV12-4|TRBJ1-5|many
CASGPQGARQPQHF
TGTGCCAGCGGTCCGCAGGGGGCGAGACAGCCCCAGCATTTT
>-|TRBV27|TRBJ1-1|many
CASSFRVGHTEAFF
TGTGCCAGCAGTTTTCGGGTTGGTCACACTGAAGCTTTCTTT
>TRBD1|TRBV20-1|TRBJ2-5|few
CSARGDRVGEKTQYF
TGCAGTGCTAGAGGGGACAGGGTCGGGGAAAAGACCCAGTACTTC
>-|TRBV4-1|TRBJ2-6|-
CASSQEGTAETGANVLTF
TGCGCCAGCAGCCAAGAAGGGACCGCCGAAACCGGGGCCAACGTCCTGACTTTC
>-|TRBV7-2|TRBJ2-7|few
CASSLVGGQREQYF
TGTGCCAGCAGCTTGGTGGGGGGACAGCGCGAGCAGTACTTC
>-|TRBV6-1|TRBJ1-1|many
CASRAALNTEAFF
TGTGCCAGCAGGGCAGCATTGAACACTGAAGCTTTCTTT
>-|TRBV28|TRBJ1-5|few
CASSPDSGEGPQHF
TGTGCCAGCAGCCCGGACAGTGGGGAAGGGCCCCAGCATTTT
>-|TRBV3-1|TRBJ1-1|-
CASSQRKTEAFF
TGTGCCAGCAGCCAAAGAAAGACTGAAGCTTTCTTT
>TRBD1|TRBV20-1|TRBJ1-2|many
CSARDPGQGDRGYTF
TGCAGTGCTAGAGATCCTGGACAGGGGGATCGAGGCTACACCTTC
>TRBD1|TRBV7-6|TRBJ1-5|many
CASSLRQGEQPQHF
TGTGCCAGCAGCCTAAGACAGGGAGAACAGCCCCAGCATTTT
>TRBD1|TRBV29-1|TRBJ1-2|-
CSVGQGDYGYAF
TGCAGCGTGGGACAGGGAGACTATGGCTACGCCTTC
>-|TRBV6-1|TRBJ1-5|-
CASSEVGGSNQPQHF
TGTGCCAGCAGTGAAGTCGGGGGAAGCAATCAGCCCCAGCATTTT
>TRBD2|TRBV11-1|TRBJ2-2|few
CASRNGRANTGELFF
TGTGCCAGCAGGAACGGGAGGGCGAACACCGGGGAGCTGTTTTTT
>TRBD1|TRBV12-3/TRBV12-4|TRBJ2-7|many
CASSLAGTGTLREQYF
TGTGCCAGCAGTTTAGCAGGGACAGGGACTCTACGGGAGCAGTACTTC